This T cell receptor (beta chain) derives from a study of post-analysis software for immune sequencing data. About the research overall: The disease courses spanned relapsing-remitting, secondary progressive and progressive-relapsing forms of multiple sclerosis. Study-level findings and limits: In patients, TRBV5-6, TRBV5-1 and TRBV20-1 belonged to roughly five TRBV segments found more frequently than in controls.

This clonotype was seen ten or more times. Its target is not known. The trim removed 4 bases at V and 2 bases at J, leaving 11 bases unmatched. The CDR3 length is 16 residues. Germline values: CDR1 MGHRA, CDR2 YSYEKL. Libraries were made from TCR beta cDNA, and they carried unique molecular identifiers. Between about 0.95 and 11 million T cells gave rise to approximately 520,000 cDNA molecules. TCRdb itself ran the PCR reads through MiXCR, one entry per CDR3 protein. Altogether about 200,000 distinct CDR3 sequences are present, 25% to 30% being singletons, with the ten largest covering around 3.2%. The gene calls are TRBV4-1 and TRBJ2-7; TRBD1 agrees at 7 bases. This TCR derives from a girl younger than 18 with multiple sclerosis. Sequencing was performed on blood. CDR3 protein: CASSLSPGQLPYEQYF. The CDR3 DNA follows: TGCGCCAGCAGCCTTTCTCCGGGACAGCTCCCCTACGAGCAGTACTTC.